The 18 T cell receptor beta chains given below trace back to one sample, sequenced in a study of T cells after yellow fever vaccination. TCRdb used MiXCR to reprocess the 5' RACE reads, holding one entry per CDR3 protein. The sample holds about 320,000 distinct CDR3 sequences, roughly an eighth seen once. Sequenced here: CD4+ T cells sorted from PBMCs, sampled 15 days after the yellow fever booster vaccination. Receptors originate from a man aged 18 to 29 who received the YFV17D yellow fever vaccine.

The sample holds many counts of this clonotype. The chain joins TRBV4-3 to TRBJ1-3; D may be TRBD1 (6 bases). V was pared by 1 base and J by 0 bases, with 16 bases between. In germline, CDR1 is LGHNA, CDR2 YSLEER. CDR3 size: 18 residues. The DNA for the CDR3 is TGCGCCAGCAGCCAAGGAGCTGGACAGCTAACCTCTGGAAACACCATATATTTT. As protein: CASSQGAGQLTSGNTIYF.

In this sample, this clonotype turned up many times. The V gene is TRBV7-3, the J gene TRBJ2-1; 7 nucleotides match TRBD1. Looked up from germline, CDR1 is SGHTA and CDR2 is FQGTGA. V lost 2 bases and J lost 1; bases outside the gene matches: 5. This CDR3 spans 16 amino acids. CDR3 residues: CASSLLAGGSYNEQFF. CDR3 nucleotide sequence: TGTGCCAGCAGCTTATTGGCAGGGGGTTCCTACAATGAGCAGTTCTTC.

This clonotype came up many times. The chain combines TRBV5-6 with TRBJ1-5; D is uncertain. CDR3 size: 15 residues. Deletions cut 0 bases from V and 2 bases from J, with 9 bases between. Germline V gene data show CDR1 as SGHDT and CDR2 as YYEEEE. CDR3 in DNA: TGTGCCAGCAGCTTGGTCCGGGAGGGCAATCAGCCCCAGCATTTT. As protein: CASSLVREGNQPQHF.

This clonotype was counted only a few times. V and J are TRBV23-1 and TRBJ2-6; no clear D. TRBV23-1 qualifies as an ORF whose function is uncertain. The V and J ends lost 3 bases and 4 bases respectively, with 16 bases between them. CDR3 length: 17 amino acids. DNA for the CDR3: TGCGCCAGCAGTCATAGGAGCAGGAGTTGGGGGGCCAACGTCCTGACTTTC. Translated, it gives CASSHRSRSWGANVLTF.

This clonotype occurred a few times. CDR3 coding DNA: TGTGCCAGCAGCCAAGAATTCCGCCGGGGAACGCAGTATTTT. This codes for CASSQEFRRGTQYF. V usage is TRBV4-2 and J usage is TRBJ2-3; a weak D match, TRBD2 (5 bases). The CDR3 is made up of 14 amino acids. The germline V gene encodes CDR1 LGHNA and CDR2 YNFKEQ. V lost 0 bases and J lost 9, with 13 bases in between.

At least ten counts were recorded for this clonotype. The J gene is TRBJ2-3, the V gene TRBV7-2; D call uncertain. Germline V gene sequence: CDR1 SGHTA, CDR2 FQGNSA. This CDR3 has 13 residues. V lost 8 bases and J lost 5, with 14 bases in between. CDR3 sequence: CASGPPGEDTQYF. The CDR3 DNA is TGTGCCAGCGGCCCCCCAGGCGAAGATACGCAGTATTTT.

In this sample, this clonotype turned up a few times. The chain uses TRBV7-3 and TRBJ2-1; 10 positions agree with TRBD2. V lost 5 bases to trimming and J lost 8 bases; unmatched junction nucleotides: 9. Germline loops: CDR1 SGHTA, CDR2 FQGTGA. CDR3 length: 15 amino acids. CDR3 amino acids: CASSGGSGGADEQFF. The CDR3 DNA follows: TGTGCCAGCAGCGGGGGCAGCGGGGGGGCCGATGAGCAGTTCTTC.

This chain uses TRBV20-1 with TRBJ2-1; TRBD2 is a possible D gene (6 bases). Germline lookup yields CDR1 DFQATT and CDR2 SNEGSKA (reference sequence). V was clipped by 1 base and J by 6 bases, with 19 bases between them. The CDR3 extends over 16 amino acids. The CDR3 region has the DNA TGCAGTGCTAGAGGCGGAGGGTCCCGCTCGGTCAATGAGCAGTTCTTC. Protein product: CSARGGGSRSVNEQFF.

This clonotype was detected many times. The J gene is TRBJ1-4, the V gene TRBV4-1; D is possibly TRBD1 (5 bases). V lost 1 base to trimming and J lost 7 bases, with 13 bases between them. Per the germline V gene, CDR1 is MGHRA and CDR2 is YSYEKL. This CDR3 is built from 15 residues. CDR3 sequence (DNA): TGCGCCAGCAGCCAAGTCCAGGGAAGTTTTGAAAAACTGTTTTTT. This codes for CASSQVQGSFEKLFF.

V is TRBV20-1 and J is TRBJ1-6; 7 bases map to TRBD1. This CDR3 contains 16 residues. Germline trimming cut 3 bases from V and 8 bases from J; bases unmatched to any gene: 13. Germline CDR1 is DFQATT and CDR2 is SNEGSKA (reference sequence). The CDR3 bases are TGCAGTGCTAGCCGGACAGGCGGACGGAGTTATTCACCCCTCCACTTT. Protein sequence: CSASRTGGRSYSPLHF.

The chain uses TRBV11-2 and TRBJ2-3; D is tentatively TRBD1 or TRBD2 (5 bases each). The CDR3 consists of 15 residues. The V and J ends lost 5 bases and 3 bases respectively, with 15 bases between them. Germline-derived CDR1 and CDR2 are SGHAT and FQNNGV. The CDR3 bases are TGTGCCAGCAGCCCCCGGGACCTTCGGACAGATACGCAGTATTTT. Amino acid sequence: CASSPRDLRTDTQYF.

This chain links TRBV6-6 with TRBJ1-4; no definite D call. The V end lost 7 bases, the J end lost 6 bases, and 18 bases lay between the germline ends. Per germline, CDR1 MNHNY and CDR2 SVGAGI (reference sequence). The CDR3 runs 15 residues. The CDR3 reads CASKPTTDSYEKLFF. DNA for the CDR3: TGTGCCAGCAAGCCTACGACGGACTCCTATGAAAAACTGTTTTTT.

The CDR3 sequence is CSAREGAPAGNTIYF. In DNA, the CDR3 is TGCAGTGCTAGAGAAGGGGCCCCAGCTGGAAACACCATATATTTT. V is TRBV20-1 and J is TRBJ1-3, with D possibly TRBD1 on 5 matching bases. There are 15 residues in the CDR3. Germline V gives CDR1 DFQATT, CDR2 SNEGSKA (reference sequence). Deletions cut 0 bases from V and 2 bases from J, with 11 bases between.

The J gene is TRBJ1-2, the V gene TRBV6-1, with a possible D match to TRBD1 (6 bases). Per germline, CDR1 MNHNS and CDR2 SASEGT. The CDR3 spans 14 residues. Trimming pared 4 bases from V and 9 bases from J, leaving 18 bases between. Here the CDR3 DNA reads TGTGCCAGCAGTGGAGAGACAGGCTTGATGCGCTACACCTTC. Its protein product is CASSGETGLMRYTF.

This chain links TRBV18 with TRBJ1-2; 9 nucleotides line up with TRBD1. The CDR3 is 15 amino acids. V gave up 3 bases and J gave up 8 bases; unmatched junction bases: 10. The germline gives CDR1 KGHSH, CDR2 LQKENI. The CDR3 DNA sequence: TGTGCCAGCTCACCCAGGCCGGACAGGGGTGGAGGCTACACCTTC. Its protein is CASSPRPDRGGGYTF.

This clonotype was seen only a few times. The chain joins TRBV28 to TRBJ2-1, with TRBD1 matching over 10 bases. This CDR3 contains 16 residues. CDR1 is MDHEN, CDR2 SYDVKM, per germline. V shed 8 bases, J shed 4 bases, and the junction held 11 bases outside the gene matches. The CDR3 loop is CASEPRGTGAYNEQFF. The CDR3 coding sequence is TGTGCCAGCGAACCACGGGGGACAGGGGCTTACAATGAGCAGTTCTTC.

V gene TRBV12-3 or TRBV12-4 combines with J gene TRBJ2-2; no definite D call. CDR3 length: 14 residues. V was shortened by 4 bases and J by 1 base, with 7 bases between the two germline ends. Here the CDR3 DNA reads TGTGCCAGCAGTTGGATACTGAACACCGGGGAGCTGTTTTTT. Translating it yields CASSWILNTGELFF.

This clonotype was observed a handful of times. The CDR3: CASSPAAGGAYNEQFF. The DNA of the CDR3 is TGTGCCAGCTCACCTGCAGCGGGGGGCGCCTACAATGAGCAGTTCTTC. The chain links TRBV18 to TRBJ2-1; 9 bases match TRBD2. The CDR3 covers 16 residues. Germline lookup yields CDR1 KGHSH and CDR2 LQKENI. With V trimmed by 3 bases and J by 2 bases, 5 bases remained unmatched.